This T cell receptor (beta chain) was documented in a study of blood T cell repertoires in COVID-19. Turning to the study itself: Acute and convalescent COVID-19 samples came from the United States, Italy and Spain. T cells, B-cell-depleted T cells, or PBMCs provided the cDNA or gDNA that served as material.

CDR3 length equals 13 residues. The germline CDR1 and CDR2 sequences are LNHNV and YYDKDF (reference sequence). V lost 1 base to trimming and J lost 5 bases, with 8 bases between them. Per the original methods: Nucleated cell number was recorded as an estimate derived from reference gene primer amplification. TCRdb's table, derived via immunoSEQ multiplex PCR, lists solely in-frame clones and lacks some. For V, J and clone size, that table is used; D and trimming come from the DNA. This table holds about 140,000 clones, about nine tenths found once. The TCR originated in a man aged 50-60 years with active COVID-19. The rearrangement joins TRBV15 to TRBJ1-2; D is undetermined. Sequenced material: peripheral blood. The chain's CDR3 is CATSRGGAYGYTF. The CDR3 DNA follows: TGTGCCACCAGCAGAGGGGGAGCTTATGGCTACACCTTC. The complete variable domain, with remaining parts taken from reference TRBV15 and TRBJ1-2, reads DAMVIQNPRYQVTQFGKPVTLSCSQTLNHNVMYWYQQKSSQAPKLLFHYYDKDFNNEADTPDNFQSRRPNTSFCFLDIRSPGLGDTAMYLCATSRGGAYGYTFGSGTRLTVV.